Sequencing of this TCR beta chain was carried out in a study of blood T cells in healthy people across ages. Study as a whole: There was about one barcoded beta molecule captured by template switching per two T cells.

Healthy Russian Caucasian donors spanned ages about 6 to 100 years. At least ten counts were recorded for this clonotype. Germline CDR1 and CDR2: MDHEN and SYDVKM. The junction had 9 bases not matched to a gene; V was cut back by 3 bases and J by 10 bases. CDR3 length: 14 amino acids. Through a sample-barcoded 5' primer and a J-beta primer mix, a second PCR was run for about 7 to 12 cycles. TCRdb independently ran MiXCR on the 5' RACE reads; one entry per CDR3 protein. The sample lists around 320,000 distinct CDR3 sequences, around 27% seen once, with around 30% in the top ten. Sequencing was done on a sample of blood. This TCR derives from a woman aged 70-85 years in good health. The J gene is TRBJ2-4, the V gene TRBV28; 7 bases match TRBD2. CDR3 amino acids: CASSFAGTTFIQYF. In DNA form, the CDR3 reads TGTGCCAGCAGTTTTGCCGGGACTACTTTTATTCAGTACTTC.